This T cell receptor beta chain comes out of a study of OX40 agonist ivuxolimab in advanced cancers. Looking at the study overall: The patients received agonistic anti-OX40 (CD134) antibody ivuxolimab. The study's findings and limits: CD4+ T cells averaged fewer expanded clones than CD8+ T cells.

The germline V gene encodes CDR1 SGHNT and CDR2 YYREEE (reference sequence). The CDR3 sequence is 14 residues long. About this clone: Antigen unknown.

The method was immunoSEQ multiplex PCR; TCRdb's version includes in-frame clones alone and lacks a portion of them. The top ten clones hold around 2.5% of a sample with roughly 73,000 clones, roughly 90% of them seen once. People who had autoimmune disease history or systemic immunosuppression were excluded. Blood samples were obtained at baseline, cycle 4 day 1, and cycle 7 day 1. This sequence joins TRBV5-4 and TRBJ2-5; the match to TRBD2 covers 8 bases. The J call is uncertain, as TRBJ2-7 better fits the DNA end. The receptor's source is an adult with an advanced solid tumor such as melanoma, head and neck, liver or kidney cancer. The sequenced sample was CD4+ or CD8+ T cells sorted from blood, obtained in a trial of the OX40 agonist ivuxolimab. The CDR3, as DNA: TGTGCCAGCAGTCGGTTTAGCGGGAACTACGAGCAGTACTTC. It yields the protein CASSRFSGNYEQYF.